This TCR beta chain was sequenced during a study of cytomegalovirus exposure and HLA in healthy donors. This PCR relied on a set of 60 Vbeta primers and 13 Jbeta primers. Data came from immunoSEQ multiplex PCR; TCRdb stores just in-frame clones and leaves some out. Of about 210,000 clones in the sample, around four fifths were seen once. Study results and limitations: It was reported that the classifier diagnosed cytomegalovirus status with high specificity and sensitivity in both the original and validation cohorts. About 87% or about 30% of the time was how often most TCR beta V segments were productive, according to an earlier analysis.

J gave up 5 bases and V 0 bases, and 10 bases lay outside the gene matches. Germline V gene sequence: CDR1 SGHNT, CDR2 YYREEE (reference sequence). The CDR3 sequence is 16 residues long. A word on this clone: Its antigen is not known.

The clonotype comes from a boy aged 5-17 years in good health and CMV-seronegative. This chain connects TRBV5-4 to TRBJ2-5; TRBD1 matches 7 bases. The sample taken for sequencing was PBMCs. CDR3 coding DNA: TGTGCCAGCAGCTTGGGACAGGGTATGATATCGGAGACCCAGTACTTC. This codes for CASSLGQGMISETQYF.